These 22 T cell receptor beta chains share one sample of origin, sequenced in a study of technical replicates of blood from a handful of donors. TCRdb's copy holds only in-frame clones and misses some; the assay was immunoSEQ multiplex PCR. Found here are about 93,000 clones, 95% of them singletons; the top ten hold approximately 0.26%. Sequenced input: T cells isolated from PBMCs. The origin of the receptors is a human donor in good health.

The chain recombines TRBV4-2 with TRBJ2-1, with D possibly being TRBD2 (5 bases). The CDR3 sequence is 17 residues long. The germline gives CDR1 LGHNA, CDR2 YNFKEQ. Trimming removed 1 base at V and 2 bases at J, with 15 bases between. The CDR3 loop reads CASSQGRAGSTYNEQFF. In nucleotides, the CDR3 is TGTGCCAGCAGCCAAGGTCGGGCGGGCAGCACCTACAATGAGCAGTTCTTC.

This sequence joins TRBV28 and TRBJ1-2; D is uncertain. Germline V gives CDR1 MDHEN, CDR2 SYDVKM. V lost 4 bases and J 0 bases, leaving 12 bases between the germline ends. The CDR3 has 15 residues. The CDR3 is CASSSTGGPNYGYTF. As DNA, the CDR3 is TGTGCCAGCAGTTCCACGGGAGGACCTAACTATGGCTACACCTTC.

The J gene is TRBJ1-4, the V gene TRBV7-8; tentative D call: TRBD1 (6 bases). Germline CDR1 and CDR2: SGHVS and FQNEAQ. Trimming removed 1 base from V and 7 bases from J, with 16 bases in between. The CDR3 loop spans 16 amino acids. CDR3 DNA: TGTGCCAGCAGCTTAGACAGGGAAGGTGGGGGTGAAAAACTGTTTTTT. Amino acids: CASSLDREGGGEKLFF. Based on the CDR3 plus reference TRBV7-8 and TRBJ1-4, the full variable domain is GAGVSQSPRYKVAKRGQDVALRCDPISGHVSLFWYQQALGQGPEFLTYFQNEAQLDKSGLPSDRFFAERPEGSVSTLKIQRTQQEDSAVYLCASSLDREGGGEKLFFGSGTQLSVL.

V gene TRBV5-1 combines with J gene TRBJ1-3; D call uncertain. V lost 3 bases and J 3 bases, leaving 10 bases between the germline ends. Germline V gene data show CDR1 as SGHRS and CDR2 as YFSETQ. The CDR3 runs 14 residues. The CDR3 coding sequence is TGCGCCAGCAGCTCGAACTTATATGGAAACACCATATATTTT. Translation gives CASSSNLYGNTIYF.

The chain links TRBV18 to TRBJ1-1; 7 bases are a match to TRBD1. This CDR3 is built from 15 residues. Germline V CDR1 and CDR2: KGHSH, LQKENI. Trimming cost V 3 bases and J 2 bases; bases outside gene matches: 6. The CDR3 is CASSPQGQLNTEAFF. The CDR3 nucleotides are TGTGCCAGCTCACCGCAGGGACAGCTAAACACTGAAGCTTTCTTT.

The chain links TRBV10-2 to TRBJ1-2, with D unresolved. Looked up from germline, CDR1 is WSHSY and CDR2 is SAAADI. Trimming cost V 2 bases and J 4 bases, with 14 bases left between them. The CDR3 has 15 amino acids. CDR3 amino acids: CASSEIRSPFYGYTF. As DNA, the CDR3 is TGCGCCAGCAGTGAGATCAGGTCTCCCTTCTATGGCTACACCTTC.

The chain has TRBV5-8 and TRBJ2-5; 9 positions agree with TRBD2. The ends lost 4 bases at V and 5 bases at J; junction bases unmatched: 15. Germline V gene data show CDR1 as SGHTS and CDR2 as YDEGEE. CDR3 size: 17 residues. The chain's CDR3 is CASSVNTGTSIWETQYF. In nucleotides, the CDR3 is TGTGCCAGCAGCGTCAACACCGGGACTAGCATCTGGGAGACCCAGTACTTC.

The sample holds one count of this clone. The V and J genes are TRBV5-1 and TRBJ1-2; D possibly corresponds to TRBD1 (6 bases). The CDR3 sequence is 12 residues long. Germline V gene sequence: CDR1 SGHRS, CDR2 YFSETQ. Trimming pared 0 bases from V and 8 bases from J, leaving 8 bases between. This CDR3 is CASSLDRAGYTF. The CDR3 DNA reads TGCGCCAGCAGCTTGGACAGGGCAGGCTACACCTTC.

The chain combines TRBV5-1 with TRBJ1-1; TRBD1 aligns across 8 bases. The CDR3 has 20 residues. Trimming at V came to 1 base and at J to 4 bases, leaving 21 bases not matched to a gene. Germline V gene sequence: CDR1 SGHRS, CDR2 YFSETQ. The CDR3 loop reads CASSLKIGIWDRRLGTEAFF. CDR3 coding DNA: TGCGCCAGCAGCTTGAAAATTGGAATTTGGGACAGGAGGTTGGGCACTGAAGCTTTCTTT.

CDR3 loop: CAWSARLGQGKTEAFF. Here the CDR3 DNA reads TGTGCCTGGAGTGCAAGATTAGGACAGGGGAAGACTGAAGCTTTCTTT. The chain carries TRBV30 and TRBJ1-1; 9 nucleotides match TRBD1. V lost 1 base and J lost 5; bases outside the gene matches: 11. There are 16 residues in the CDR3. Germline CDR1 GTSNPN, CDR2 SVGIG (reference sequence).

The chain has TRBV2 and TRBJ2-2, with 9 bases matching TRBD2. Germline values: CDR1 SNHLY, CDR2 FYNNEI. The CDR3 sequence is 18 residues long. V gave up 2 bases and J gave up 2 bases; unmatched junction bases: 9. CDR3: CASSERSFSGGNTGELFF. CDR3 bases: TGTGCCAGCAGTGAAAGATCCTTTAGCGGGGGAAACACCGGGGAGCTGTTTTTT.

V is TRBV5-4 and J is TRBJ2-7; D may be TRBD1 (5 bases). The CDR3 runs to 13 residues. Trimming pared 0 bases from V and 3 bases from J, leaving 7 bases between. Germline CDR1 SGHNT, CDR2 YYREEE (reference sequence). CDR3 bases: TGTGCCAGCAGCTTGGCAGGGAACTACGAGCAGTACTTC. Translated, it gives CASSLAGNYEQYF.

V and J are TRBV30 and TRBJ2-1, with unresolved D. The CDR3 loop spans 11 amino acids. V gave up 3 bases and J gave up 9 bases, with 9 bases separating them. Looked up from germline, CDR1 is GTSNPN and CDR2 is SVGIG (reference sequence). In nucleotides, the CDR3 is TGTGCCTGGAGGAGCGTCCGTGAGCAGTTCTTC. Amino acids: CAWRSVREQFF.

The CDR3 nucleotides are TGCGCCAGCAGCCAAGTGAGCAGCGTGACCCAGTACTTC. Protein: CASSQVSSVTQYF. The V and J genes are TRBV4-1 and TRBJ2-5, with no clear D. Looked up from germline, CDR1 is MGHRA and CDR2 is YSYEKL. The CDR3 length is 13 residues. Trimming took off 1 base at V and 7 bases at J, with 10 bases between the two ends.

The V call is TRBV28, the J call TRBJ1-5, with D unclear. Germline assignment: CDR1 MDHEN and CDR2 SYDVKM. Trimming removed 2 bases at V and 4 bases at J, with 15 bases between. The CDR3 runs to 16 residues. The chain's CDR3 is CASSLRTPAANQPQHF. The CDR3 bases are TGTGCCAGCAGTTTAAGGACTCCCGCAGCAAATCAGCCCCAGCATTTT.

The chain is built from TRBV7-9 and TRBJ1-1; tentatively, D is TRBD1 (6 bases). This CDR3 is built from 17 residues. V was cut by 3 bases and J by 4 bases, with 21 bases left in between. The germline gives CDR1 SEHNR, CDR2 FQNEAQ (reference sequence). Written as DNA, the CDR3 is TGTGCCAGCAGCTTCGACCTTGGACAGATCGGTGCCACTGAAGCTTTCTTT. Amino acids: CASSFDLGQIGATEAFF.

This chain uses TRBV5-8 with TRBJ2-5; TRBD1 might be the D (6 bases). The CDR3 length is 15 residues. Germline V gene data show CDR1 as SGHTS and CDR2 as YDEGEE. V lost 0 bases and J lost 0, with 9 bases in between. CDR3 in DNA: TGTGCCAGCAGCTTGGCTACAGGGTACCAAGAGACCCAGTACTTC. Translation gives CASSLATGYQETQYF.

The genes are TRBV27 and TRBJ1-2, with a possible D match to TRBD1 (6 bases). Germline loops: CDR1 MNHEY, CDR2 SMNVEV (reference sequence). V lost 2 bases to trimming and J lost 7 bases, with 20 bases between them. The CDR3 consists of 16 residues. The CDR3 bases are TGTGCCAGCAGTTTAAGGGCTGGACAGTATTGGTTTGGCTACACCTTC. This sequence encodes CASSLRAGQYWFGYTF.

The genes are TRBV7-9 and TRBJ1-1; 7 bases match TRBD1. Germline trimming cut 5 bases from V and 0 bases from J; bases unmatched to any gene: 6. The CDR3 has 15 residues. Per the germline V gene, CDR1 is SEHNR and CDR2 is FQNEAQ (reference sequence). CDR3 sequence: CASSRTQGMNTEAFF. CDR3 DNA: TGTGCCAGCAGCCGCACACAGGGGATGAACACTGAAGCTTTCTTT.

The rearrangement links TRBV28 to TRBJ1-1; the D is unclear. The germline V gene encodes CDR1 MDHEN and CDR2 SYDVKM. The CDR3 is made up of 12 amino acids. V gave up 6 bases and J gave up 1 base, with 6 bases separating them. The CDR3 protein is CASSSSNTEAFF. For the CDR3, the DNA is TGTGCCAGCAGCTCGTCGAACACTGAAGCTTTCTTT.

This clone was picked up one time. This chain connects TRBV28 to TRBJ1-5; D is unclear. The CDR3 is 15 amino acids. The V end lost 11 bases, the J end lost 2 bases, and 19 bases lay between the germline ends. Germline CDR1 reads MDHEN; CDR2 reads SYDVKM. As DNA, the CDR3 is TGTGCCGCCCAAGGGAGGGTTCTGGGCAATCAGCCCCAGCATTTT. It encodes CAAQGRVLGNQPQHF.

The genes are TRBV4-1 and TRBJ2-7; 10 positions agree with TRBD2. V lost 1 base and J lost 7; bases outside the gene matches: 16. Germline loops: CDR1 MGHRA, CDR2 YSYEKL. The CDR3 totals 18 residues. This chain's CDR3 is CASSQVASGSAIEYEQYF. The DNA for the CDR3 is TGCGCCAGCAGCCAAGTCGCTAGCGGGAGCGCGATAGAGTATGAGCAGTACTTC.